A selection of T cell receptor beta chains follows, all from one sample in a study of cytotoxic CD8 clonotypes in ibrutinib-treated CLL. Repertoires were generated with immunoSEQ multiplex PCR, while TCRdb's copy carries only in-frame clones and drops some. Of fewer than 35,000 clones listed, 70% to 90% are singletons. Here the sequenced sample was PBMCs, taken after 24 months of ibrutinib treatment. These receptors were taken from a human donor with chronic lymphocytic leukemia. The CDR3 runs from the conserved cysteine through the conserved F or W. The D gene is left open where the match is weak.

V gene	D gene	J gene	CDR3 protein
TRBV7-2	NA	TRBJ2-2	CASSFRTQHGELFF
TRBV18	NA	TRBJ2-7	CASSPPRQSELYEQYF
TRBV7-3	NA	TRBJ2-2	CASSLRGTGELFF
TRBV7-9	NA	TRBJ1-1	CASSLPTGNTEAFF
TRBV7-3	NA	TRBJ2-3	CASSLVRGPTDTQYF
TRBV18	NA	TRBJ2-2	CASSPLNTNTGELFF
TRBV5-6	NA	TRBJ1-1	CASSLPANTEAFF
TRBV27	NA	TRBJ1-1	CASSLERTTKAFF
TRBV7-2	TRBD2	TRBJ2-3	CASSSRTSGGDTQYF
TRBV28	TRBD2	TRBJ2-3	CASRPTSGGTDTQYF
TRBV10-3	NA	TRBJ1-4	CAISAPGQGKSEKLFF
TRBV9	NA	TRBJ2-7	CASSVALLDGDGEQYF
TRBV5-4	TRBD2	TRBJ2-5	CASTSRLTSGGARETQYF
TRBV2	TRBD1	TRBJ2-7	CASRGPGQIYEQYF
TRBV5-1	NA	TRBJ1-1	CASSLEGQGLRTEAFF
TRBV7-9	TRBD1	TRBJ1-2	CASSLPGQWYGYTF
TRBV9	NA	TRBJ2-7	CASSVGPGSYEQYF
TRBV28	NA	TRBJ1-1	CASKQNTEAFF
TRBV28	TRBD1	TRBJ1-5	CASMFRDSSNQPQHF
TRBV7-9	NA	TRBJ1-2	CASRLAGGIYGYTF
TRBV19	NA	TRBJ1-1	CASSLDTLNTEAFF
TRBV6-5	TRBD1	TRBJ2-7	CASSSRTGGIYEQYF
TRBV7-9	NA	TRBJ1-3	CASTLLVSGNTIYF
TRBV27	TRBD1	TRBJ1-2	CASSSPSTGVISYTF
TRBV11-2	NA	TRBJ1-2	CASSLIPQGDYGYTF
TRBV5-6	TRBD1	TRBJ2-5	CASSLEGDRFLQTQYF
TRBV11-2	NA	TRBJ2-5	CASSYAALLETQYF
TRBV6-5	NA	TRBJ2-7	CASSYGGPWDEQYF
TRBV7-3	NA	TRBJ2-1	CASSLVRSDNEQFF
TRBV14	NA	TRBJ2-1	CASSQDHAEHNEQFF
TRBV10-3	TRBD1	TRBJ2-7	CAISRTGAEYEQYF
TRBV6-6	TRBD1	TRBJ1-6	CASSPTRDRNSPLHF
TRBV11-3	TRBD2	TRBJ2-7	CASSPRGGKNEQYF
TRBV5-4	NA	TRBJ2-5	CASSLAGVGQETQYF
TRBV5-1	NA	TRBJ2-1	CASSLSPGTPYNEQFF
TRBV9	NA	TRBJ2-2	CASSPSTRGAYTGELFF
TRBV21-1	NA	TRBJ1-1	CASSTQGVVGTEAFF